These 22 T cell receptor beta chains originate from one sample sequenced in a study of T cell changes during pregnancy in multiple sclerosis. Profiled with immunoSEQ multiplex PCR; TCRdb holds only in-frame clones, not every one. Of about 69,000 clones listed, around 92% are singletons. This specimen was peripheral blood, taken in the third trimester of pregnancy. The receptors originated from a female donor in good health, enrolled as a control in a pregnancy study.

The chain carries TRBV13 and TRBJ2-3, with D possibly being TRBD1 (6 bases). Looked up from germline, CDR1 is PRHDT and CDR2 is FYEKMQ (reference sequence). The CDR3 loop spans 15 amino acids. Deletions cut 1 base from V and 3 bases from J, with 11 bases between. Here the CDR3 reads CASSLVSGETDTQYF. The DNA for the CDR3 is TGTGCCAGCAGCTTAGTCTCAGGGGAAACAGATACGCAGTATTTT.

V usage is TRBV10-3 and J usage is TRBJ1-3, with 8 nucleotides matching TRBD1. This CDR3 is 15 amino acids long. V shed 4 bases, J shed 2 bases, and the junction held 4 bases outside the gene matches. CDR1 and CDR2 from the germline V gene are ENHRY and SYGVKD. In DNA, the CDR3 is TGTGCCATCAGTGGCAGGGGGCAACCTGGAAACACCATATATTTT. Protein sequence: CAISGRGQPGNTIYF.

The chain combines TRBV4-2 with TRBJ2-2; 8 bases match TRBD2. V lost 0 bases, J lost 7 bases, and 10 bases stayed unmatched. The CDR3 has 17 amino acids. The germline V gene has CDR1 LGHNA and CDR2 YNFKEQ. In nucleotides, the CDR3 is TGTGCCAGCAGCCAAGAACCGGGACTAGGGCTTAGCGGGGAGCTGTTTTTT. Amino acid sequence: CASSQEPGLGLSGELFF.

The chain carries TRBV11-2 and TRBJ2-4, with D perhaps matching TRBD2 (6 bases). CDR1 is SGHAT and CDR2 is FQNNGV in the germline V gene. The V gene lost 5 bases and the J gene lost 0 bases, with 11 bases spanning the gap. CDR3 length equals 15 residues. The CDR3: CASSPSGVAKNIQYF. In nucleotides, the CDR3 is TGTGCCAGCAGCCCCTCGGGAGTAGCCAAAAACATTCAGTACTTC.

V is TRBV27 and J is TRBJ1-1; 7 bases align to TRBD1. Germline CDR1 reads MNHEY; CDR2 reads SMNVEV (reference sequence). The ends lost 4 bases at V and 1 base at J; junction bases unmatched: 9. CDR3 size: 16 residues. This CDR3 is CASSSRPDRANTEAFF. The CDR3, as DNA: TGTGCCAGCAGTTCGCGACCCGACAGGGCGAACACTGAAGCTTTCTTT.

This clone was recorded only once. J is TRBJ2-3 and V is TRBV6-1; TRBD2 agrees at 12 bases. Germline values: CDR1 MNHNS, CDR2 SASEGT. J lost 2 bases, V lost 6 bases, and 3 bases had no gene match. The CDR3 sequence is 15 residues long. CDR3 amino acids: CASSPSGGVTDTQYF. The CDR3 coding sequence is TGTGCCAGCAGCCCTAGCGGGGGGGTCACAGATACGCAGTATTTT.

This clone was observed once. The rearrangement links TRBV6-5 to TRBJ1-1, with D perhaps matching TRBD1 (5 bases). The CDR3 totals 15 residues. The germline V gene encodes CDR1 MNHEY and CDR2 SVGAGI. Trimming shortened V by 6 bases and J by 1 base, and 15 bases separated the two germline ends. The CDR3 nucleotides read TGTGCCAGCAGACTCAGTCCCACAGGGAACACTGAAGCTTTCTTT. Protein: CASRLSPTGNTEAFF.

This chain links TRBV19 with TRBJ1-6; the D is unclear. Germline CDR1 reads LNHDA; CDR2 reads SQIVND (reference sequence). V was cut by 10 bases and J by 6 bases, with 16 bases left in between. This CDR3 has 14 amino acids. CDR3 amino acids: CATKPLGGNSPLHF. CDR3 nucleotides: TGTGCCACCAAACCCTTAGGAGGTAATTCACCCCTCCACTTT.

V gene TRBV4-2 combines with J gene TRBJ2-1; 12 bases map to TRBD2. The CDR3 extends over 17 amino acids. CDR1 and CDR2 (germline): LGHNA, YNFKEQ. Trimming cost V 0 bases and J 9 bases; bases outside gene matches: 9. CDR3: CASSQEGLAGGMAEQFF. The CDR3, as DNA: TGTGCCAGCAGCCAAGAAGGGCTAGCGGGAGGGATGGCTGAGCAGTTCTTC.

The chain couples TRBV21-1 to TRBJ1-2. TRBV21-1 represents a pseudogene. This CDR3 has 14 residues. As DNA, the CDR3 is TGTGCCAGCAGCAAAGAAAGGAGTAACTATGGCTACACCTTC. Translation: CASSKERSNYGYTF.

J is TRBJ1-4 and V is TRBV13; D remains unclear. Germline-derived CDR1 and CDR2 are PRHDT and FYEKMQ (reference sequence). Trimming stripped 0 bases from V and 8 bases from J, with 16 bases between. This CDR3 is 16 amino acids long. The CDR3: CASSLGRGEFKEKLFF. The CDR3 DNA sequence: TGTGCCAGCAGCTTAGGCCGCGGGGAGTTCAAGGAAAAACTGTTTTTT.

The CDR3 here is CASSFRAGTGQNYGYTF. The CDR3 coding sequence is TGTGCCAGCAGCTTCCGCGCGGGCACGGGACAGAACTATGGCTACACCTTC. This rearrangement joins TRBV7-9 to TRBJ1-2; TRBD1 aligns across 7 bases. V shed 3 bases, J shed 2 bases, and the junction held 12 bases outside the gene matches. In germline, CDR1 is SEHNR, CDR2 FQNEAQ (reference sequence). The CDR3 contains 17 residues.

The gene calls are TRBV14 and TRBJ2-1; maybe TRBD2 (5 bases). Looked up from germline, CDR1 is SGHDN and CDR2 is FVKESK. With 4 bases removed from V and 9 bases from J, the gap between germline ends came to 13 bases. This CDR3 region has 13 residues. CDR3 coding DNA: TGTGCCAGCAGCCTAAACCTAGCCGGTGAGCAGTTCTTC. It yields the protein CASSLNLAGEQFF.

This clone appeared a few times. The gene calls are TRBV6-6 and TRBJ2-7; 8 positions match TRBD1. In germline, CDR1 is MNHNY, CDR2 SVGAGI (reference sequence). This CDR3 region has 13 residues. Trimming at V came to 6 bases and at J to 4 bases, leaving 5 bases not matched to a gene. This chain's CDR3 is CASRRQGRYEQYF. As DNA, the CDR3 is TGTGCCAGCAGGAGACAGGGGCGTTACGAGCAGTACTTC.

This rearrangement joins TRBV4-2 to TRBJ2-2, with 14 positions matching TRBD2. Germline lookup yields CDR1 LGHNA and CDR2 YNFKEQ. The CDR3 consists of 17 residues. V gave up 1 base and J gave up 6 bases; unmatched junction bases: 4. The chain's CDR3 is CASSQVEGLAGAGELFF. The CDR3 nucleotides are TGTGCCAGCAGCCAAGTTGAGGGACTAGCGGGGGCCGGGGAGCTGTTTTTT.

The chain uses TRBV6-4 and TRBJ1-2; D is unclear. V was shortened by 1 base and J by 0 bases, with 21 bases between the two germline ends. This CDR3 is 19 amino acids long. CDR1 is MRHNA and CDR2 is SNTAGT in the germline V gene. The CDR3 bases are TGTGCCAGCAGTGACTGGGTCGAGTCACTTGTGGGAGCTAACTATGGCTACACCTTC. Its protein product is CASSDWVESLVGANYGYTF.

This chain joins TRBV4-2 and TRBJ2-6, with 8 bases that match TRBD2. This CDR3 contains 19 residues. V gave up 3 bases and J gave up 3 bases; unmatched junction bases: 13. CDR1 LGHNA and CDR2 YNFKEQ come from the germline V gene. For the CDR3, the DNA is TGTGCCAGCAGCCAGGGCCGCGGGAGGTCCTTGAGTGGGGCCAACGTCCTGACTTTC. Translation gives CASSQGRGRSLSGANVLTF.

The V call is TRBV7-9, the J call TRBJ1-2; 8 positions match TRBD1. The V and J ends lost 3 bases and 3 bases, in that order; junction bases with no gene match: 6. In germline, CDR1 is SEHNR, CDR2 FQNEAQ (reference sequence). There are 15 residues in the CDR3. The CDR3 region has the DNA TGTGCCAGCAGCTTGGGACAGGACCCCCACTATGGCTACACCTTC. It codes for CASSLGQDPHYGYTF.

This chain joins TRBV2 and TRBJ2-2; D might be TRBD1 (6 bases). Between the trimmed V and J ends, which lost 3 bases and 4 bases, there was a span of 9 bases. Looked up from germline, CDR1 is SNHLY and CDR2 is FYNNEI. The CDR3 loop spans 14 amino acids. CDR3 coding DNA: TGTGCCAGCAGTGACAGGGGTGGCACCGGGGAGCTGTTTTTT. It yields the protein CASSDRGGTGELFF.

The chain carries TRBV11-2 and TRBJ1-1; 7 bases are a match to TRBD1. The V gene end was trimmed by 6 bases and the J gene end by 3 bases; junction bases not matched to a gene: 10. The CDR3 consists of 15 residues. Germline CDR1 reads SGHAT; CDR2 reads FQNNGV. The CDR3 DNA reads TGTGCCAGCAGTCCCAATAAACAGGGGTACACTGAAGCTTTCTTT. Residues: CASSPNKQGYTEAFF.

CDR3 in amino acids: CASRRTGMSTDTQYF. CDR3 in DNA: TGTGCCAGCAGGAGGACAGGGATGAGTACCGATACGCAGTATTTT. The chain joins TRBV6-5 to TRBJ2-3, with 8 bases lining up with TRBD1. V was clipped by 6 bases and J by 6 bases; unmatched bases: 11. This CDR3 has 15 amino acids. Germline CDR1 reads MNHEY; CDR2 reads SVGAGI.

J is TRBJ2-6 and V is TRBV28, with D tentatively TRBD1 (6 bases). The V gene lost 8 bases and the J gene lost 10 bases, with 12 bases spanning the gap. Germline lookup yields CDR1 MDHEN and CDR2 SYDVKM. The CDR3 spans 12 residues. CDR3 coding DNA: TGTGCCAGCGGGGGCAGTGGTAACGTCCTGACTTTC. It translates to CASGGSGNVLTF.